This T cell receptor (beta chain) was sequenced for a study of shared clonotypes between healthy human individuals. About the research overall: Sampling drew on donors who were two women and a few men aged 18 to 49. Study results and limitations: Rarefaction gave evidence that sorted-subset sequencing remained incomplete despite large depth. With few donors, the genetic and exposure-history diversity represented was limited.

The genomic DNA of each subset was split evenly across several immunoSEQ plates. Repertoires were generated with immunoSEQ multiplex PCR, while TCRdb's copy carries only in-frame clones and drops some. The data show some 2,500,000 clones, with 85% to 95% seen just once and approximately 0.4% held by the top ten. The CDR3 is 12 amino acids. Germline values: CDR1 SQVTM, CDR2 ANQGSEA. V lost 3 bases to trimming and J lost 5 bases, with 10 bases between them. There are a few counts of this clone. Its specificity is not known. This sequence joins TRBV29-1 and TRBJ1-1, with D tentatively TRBD1 (5 bases). The source of this sequence is a man aged 18 to 29 in good health. Some clones in this sample may be carry-over from other donors' samples. Sequencing input: naive CD4+ T cells from PBMCs. Subset described: CD45RA+ positively selected. CDR3 DNA sequence: TGCAGCGTTGACAGGGTCAGGACTGAAGCTTTCTTT. It specifies CSVDRVRTEAFF.